This paragraph reports one T cell receptor (beta chain). This entry comes from a study of blood T cell repertoires in COVID-19. Measured with immunoSEQ multiplex PCR; TCRdb has only the in-frame clones, and not every one. The sample holds approximately 300,000 clones; 70% to 90% are singletons and the top ten take about 5%. V was pared by 3 bases and J by 4 bases, with 13 bases between. The CDR3 is 14 residues long. Germline assignment: CDR1 SGHTA and CDR2 FQGNSA. This chain joins TRBV7-2 and TRBJ2-7, with D possibly TRBD1 on 6 matching bases. The sequenced sample consisted of PBMCs or T cells enriched from blood (not recorded which). The sequence was collected from a woman in her 30s who had recovered from COVID-19. CDR3 in amino acids: CASSFAGTQYEQYF. The CDR3 DNA follows: TGTGCCAGCAGCTTTGCCGGGACACAGTACGAGCAGTACTTC. The full variable domain, rest sourced from reference TRBV7-2 and TRBJ2-7, is GAGVSQSPSNKVTEKGKDVELRCDPISGHTALYWYRQSLGQGLEFLIYFQGNSAPDKSGLPSDRFSAERTGGSVSTLTIQRTQQEDSAVYLCASSFAGTQYEQYFGPGTRLTVT.